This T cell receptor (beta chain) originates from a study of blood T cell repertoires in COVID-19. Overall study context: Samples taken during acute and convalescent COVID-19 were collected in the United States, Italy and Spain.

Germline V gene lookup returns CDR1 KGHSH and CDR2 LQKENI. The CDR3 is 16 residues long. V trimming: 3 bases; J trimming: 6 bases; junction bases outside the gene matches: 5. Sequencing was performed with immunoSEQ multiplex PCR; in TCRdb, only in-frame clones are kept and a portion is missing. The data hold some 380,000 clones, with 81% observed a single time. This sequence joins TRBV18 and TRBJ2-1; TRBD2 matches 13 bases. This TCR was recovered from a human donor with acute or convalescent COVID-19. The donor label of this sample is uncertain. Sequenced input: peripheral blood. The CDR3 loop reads CASSPQWTSGGNEQFF. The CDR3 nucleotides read TGTGCCAGCTCACCCCAGTGGACTAGCGGGGGCAATGAGCAGTTCTTC.